The TCR beta chain under discussion was sequenced for a study of T-cell reconstitution after alpha-beta-depleted transplantation in children. This clonotype came up many times. Antigen specificity is unknown. Study findings and constraints: Surviving recipient T cells and thymic progenitors produced the high day-60 TCRbeta diversity seen in some patients. Approximately two months post-transplant, alpha-beta T cells reportedly originated from several hundred expanded graft clones. Newly made T cells mostly supplied T-cell counts and diversity one year after transplant.

This sample's TCRbeta library carried unique molecular identifier barcodes. MiXCR, run by TCRdb on the PCR reads, gives a single entry per CDR3 protein. The sample records around 76,000 distinct CDR3 sequences, 15% to 20% being singletons. The sequencing here drew on PBMCs, mostly from graft donor cells, taken 360 days after TCRalphabeta/CD19-depleted stem cell transplant. The receptor was isolated from a male patient under 10 years old who had a stem cell transplant for acute lymphoblastic leukemia, so the T cells may come from the graft donor.

Here the CDR3 reads CASSAGQFTDTQYF. The CDR3 nucleotides read TGCGCCAGCAGCGCCGGACAGTTCACAGATACGCAGTATTTT. V and J are TRBV5-1 and TRBJ2-3, with D perhaps TRBD1 (6 bases). Per the germline V gene, CDR1 is SGHRS and CDR2 is YFSETQ. Trimming took 4 bases from V and 2 from J, leaving 11 bases between them. CDR3 length: 14 residues. The variable domain in full, completed from reference TRBV5-1 and TRBJ2-3, reads KAGVTQTPRYLIKTRGQQVTLSCSPISGHRSVSWYQQTPGQGLQFLFEYFSETQRNKGNFPGRFSGRQFSNSRSEMNVSTLELGDSALYLCASSAGQFTDTQYFGPGTRLTVL.